This record covers a single TCR beta chain. It lacks a known antigen. No per-base quality is available; no much larger clone lies one base away. To prepare the library, the immunoSEQ multiplex PCR assay was applied. For the multiplex PCR, a mixture combining 60 forward primers for TCR Vbeta segments and 13 reverse primers for TCR Jbeta segments was used. The CDR3 region of rearranged TCR beta genes was amplified from genomic DNA by a multiplex PCR assay. The Illumina HiSeq System was used to sequence the amplified TCR beta libraries as 87-base-pair reads. The paper's data handling went like this. Across the 670 or so repertoires, a later analysis counted around 80 million unique TCR beta chains, roughly 11 million of which were shared by at least two donors. To remove PCR and sequencing errors, raw reads were error-corrected and collapsed into unique sequences using a nearest-neighbor algorithm that merged closely related sequences. Alignment of CDR3 sequences to IMGT reference sequences was used to assign V, D and J gene segments. For a sequence to be retained, at least a six-nucleotide match to both a V gene segment and a J gene segment was required. A rearrangement counted as productive if the CDR3 had no stop codons and remained in frame with V and J, and every other rearrangement counted as non-productive. CDR3 was defined according to IMGT convention as the region running from the second conserved V-encoded cysteine to the conserved J-encoded phenylalanine. The earlier analysis of about 640 of the donors excluded any sequence lacking an unambiguous match to a single V gene segment. An earlier analysis of several hundred of the donors called V segments functional above 56.7% productive rearrangements and segregating when the between-donor standard deviation exceeded 5%. To diagnose cytomegalovirus status from the catalog of TCR beta chain sequences, a statistical classification framework was built. In a later analysis, TCR nucleotide sequences were compared against IMGT/GENE-DB human TR gene sequences so that V and J genes could be assigned. The TCRdist pipeline was used in a later analysis to assign CDR3 sequences and most-parsimonious VDJ recombination scenarios. In a later analysis, every TCR beta chain was defined by the combination of its CDR3 amino acid sequence and its V-gene family, and reads without a unique V-gene family were dropped. A later analysis removed several hundred highly shared, low-generation-probability nucleotide sequences to deal with suspected cross-contamination and a sequencing artifact. For each public chain, a later analysis derived a clonal expansion index from normalized ranks of inferred template counts within each repertoire. Generation probabilities in a later analysis came from a VDJ recombination model fitted to out-of-frame rearrangements, and those results were checked against IGoR. In a later analysis, hypergeometric tests were used to score TCR-TCR, TCR-HLA and TCR-CMV co-occurrence, with a repertoire-size bias correction applied to TCR pairs. In a later analysis, false discovery rates were estimated by permuting HLA or CMV assignments 20 times. In a later analysis, co-occurring TCRs were grouped using DBSCAN, with TCRdist sequence similarity added in when clustering inside HLA-allele-positive subsets. For co-occurrence clustering, repertoires with fewer than 30,000 or more than 120,000 public chains were excluded, along with five repertoires with anomalous nucleotide sharing. TCRdb stores this immuneACCESS table with in-frame sequences only. Part of the clones is absent; in the studies checked, under half of the shortfall reflects unresolved V genes, and no reason is known for the rest. V and J calls and clone size are copied from that table; D and trimming were computed from the DNA. The sample table shows 150,000 or so clones, and 65% to 80% are seen once. The top ten clonotypes cover under 4.5% of the sample.

These data originate in a study of cytomegalovirus exposure and HLA in healthy donors (dated by TCRdb to 2016 to 2017). Some background on the complete study: An earlier analysis of approximately 640 of the donors reported 250 to 350 Gb of sequence data and 100 million to 140 million unique TCR beta sequences from 150 million to 200 million T cells. Roughly 310 gigabases of sequencing data and roughly 90 million unique TCR sequences were included in an early release covering roughly 600 HLA-typed donors. Of the roughly 400 genotyped donors, 81% were placed in the genetic ancestry cluster associated with self-reported Caucasian donors. The study was designed to test whether signatures of past pathogen exposure could be identified by cataloging public T cell receptors. The T cell repertoires of roughly 660 subjects were profiled by immunosequencing and related to cytomegalovirus serostatus. Besides the first cohort of 666 subjects, a separate validation cohort made up of roughly 120 different subjects was used. To predict cytomegalovirus infection status, the study combined high-throughput TCR immunosequencing, statistical association of individual TCRs with disease status, and machine learning. A later analysis re-analyzed previously published TCR beta repertoires from approximately 670 donors and added high-resolution HLA genotyping to study TCR occurrence patterns. The later analysis used no new phenotypic data to find candidate immune exposures, relying instead on TCR beta sequences and their occurrence across donors. To decide whether each TCR beta V gene segment behaved as functional or pseudogenic, an earlier analysis of several hundred of the donors relied on high-throughput TCR beta sequencing. Donor age, sex, ethnicity and CMV serostatus were collected together with the repertoire data. Genome-wide SNP genotypes for about 55% of the 666 donors were used in a later genetic analysis, which treated that subset as a discovery cohort. All discovery cohort repertoires had been generated using a single sequencing platform. HLA typing included class I and class II loci at four-digit resolution. Typing coverage varied by locus: about 629-640 donors for A, B, C, DRB1 and DQB1; roughly 560 for DQA1; 606 for DPA1; under 490 for DPB1. Because of strong linkage in the cohort, four to six DR-DQ haplotypes were treated as single units for association and clustering. On average, 235,054 unique TCR beta nucleotide sequences were sequenced per donor among some 430 genotyped donors of the cohort, with roughly a sixth of those sequences being non-productive.

Including the terminal cysteine and phenylalanine, the CDR3 comprises 15 residues. The entry retains the CDR3 DNA only, 45 bases that are in frame from base 1. The germline V gene (reference sequence) yields GTSNPN for CDR1 and SVGIG for CDR2. Trimming takes 4 bases off V and 7 bases off J; junction bases not matched to a gene: 14. Results and caveats for the whole study, not just this receptor: It was suggested by the authors that the approach could potentially be generalized to other disease states and immunological phenotypes. Broadly in line with IMGT annotations, most TCR beta V segments showed up in productive rearrangements about 87% or about 30% of the time in an earlier analysis of several hundred of the donors. A further reported finding was that TCR beta sequences accurately predicted the HLA-A and HLA-B alleles for most subjects in the first cohort. In vitro tests confirmed that a few of the cytomegalovirus-associated TCR beta chains recognize cytomegalovirus antigens. The presence/absence analyses assumed that sequencing depth was roughly uniform across donors, and that assumption may not be true. Most CMV-associated TCR beta chains appeared to be HLA-restricted in a later analysis, and the HLA associations seemed to be driven largely by CMV exposure. According to a later analysis, parvovirus B19, influenza, CMV and Epstein-Barr virus appeared linked to several top co-occurrence clusters. Because some donors lacked HLA typing at each locus, the association tests relied only on the typed subset. The study gave a list of roughly 150 TCR beta chains associated with cytomegalovirus. Linkage disequilibrium might explain the correlated functional status among segregating V segments, but an unknown experimental factor could not be ruled out. Compared with equally common non-associated chains, HLA-associated TCR beta chains in a later analysis were more clonally expanded and had lower generation probabilities. The only immune exposure information available for the cohort was CMV serostatus. This cohort had only TCR beta chains sequenced, and the lack of alpha or paired-chain data limited which features could be detected. The classifier was reported to diagnose cytomegalovirus status with high specificity and sensitivity in both the original cohort and the validation cohort. In a later analysis, the rate of TCR association differed among HLA loci, with DRB1 alleles having the most associated TCRs and HLA-C alleles having the fewest. Because counts were too low, more than 15 rarely observed V segments, including chromosome 9 orphons, were left out of the earlier analysis of 587 of the donors. Most TCR sequences were observed very rarely across donors, whereas some public TCRs were present in many individuals. Strong co-occurrence of HLA alleles, especially DR and DQ, made assigning TCR associations to individual alleles difficult. A later genetic analysis associated a missense DCLRE1C variant with V-gene and J-gene trimming of TCR beta chains, and an independent cohort replicated the association. The 87-base-pair reads could not distinguish some IMGT-functional V segments, including TRBV6-2 and TRBV6-3, so those segments were excluded. According to a later genetic analysis, donors in an Asian-associated ancestry cluster had fewer N-insertions in productive TCRs than the roughly 670-donor mean. A later analysis associated about 18,000 TCR beta sequences with specific HLA alleles at a false discovery rate of 0.05. A group of highly shared sequence variants was considered likely to be a technical artifact of the sequencing pipeline.

The cohort comprised approximately 700 healthy bone marrow donors. All cohort members were sampled while nominally healthy, although unrecorded immune exposures were likely present. The donor tested CMV seronegative and was one of the 352 seronegative cohort members. Each donor provided a peripheral blood sample, and peripheral blood mononuclear cells were used for TCR beta sequencing. The Qiagen DNeasy Blood Extraction Kit was used to extract genomic DNA from the blood cell samples. The rearrangement combines TRBV30 with TRBJ1-2, and 8 bases in between align with TRBD1. Sequencing input: PBMCs. This clonotype was sampled from a woman between 40 and 50 years old in good health and CMV-seronegative. The CDR3 is CAWTPGQVLRGGYTF. DNA sequence: TGTGCCTGGACCCCGGGACAGGTCCTGAGAGGTGGCTACACCTTC.